This entry lists 10 T cell receptor beta chains sequenced from one sample in a study of shared clonotypes between healthy human individuals. The protocol was immunoSEQ multiplex PCR, while the TCRdb copy is restricted to in-frame clones and leaves out a portion. The data contain about 600,000 clones, roughly 98% of them singletons. Positive CCR7 selection of CD45RO-negative cells yielded the naive CD8 cells, and terminally differentiated effector memory CD45RA+ cells were excluded. The sample consisted of naive CD8+ T cells sorted from blood. The receptors originated from a man aged 30 to 45 in good health.

J is TRBJ2-7 and V is TRBV4-3, with a tentative D call TRBD2 (6 bases). The V gene's germline CDR1 is LGHNA and CDR2 YSLEER. The ends were cut back, 2 bases at V and 3 bases at J, with 17 bases in the middle. The CDR3 is 16 residues long. The CDR3 here is CASSQTSGQESYEQYF. The CDR3, as DNA: TGCGCCAGCAGCCAAACAAGCGGGCAGGAGAGCTACGAGCAGTACTTC.

The chain employs TRBV7-9 and TRBJ2-1, with no clear D. CDR1 and CDR2 (germline): SEHNR, FQNEAQ (reference sequence). V dropped 5 bases and J dropped 5 bases, with 10 bases sitting between them. CDR3 length: 13 amino acids. The CDR3 region is CASSHGPDNEQFF. Here the CDR3 DNA reads TGTGCCAGCAGCCACGGGCCCGACAATGAGCAGTTCTTC.

The table lists this clone with a count of one. The chain couples TRBV4-1 to TRBJ2-1, with 7 bases matching TRBD2. The CDR3 has 17 residues. Germline CDR1 is MGHRA and CDR2 is YSYEKL. Trimming at V came to 0 bases and at J to 4 bases, leaving 9 bases not matched to a gene. Written as DNA, the CDR3 is TGCGCCAGCAGCCAAGATGTCCAGCGGGATCTTTACAATGAGCAGTTCTTC. Its protein product is CASSQDVQRDLYNEQFF.

The gene calls are TRBV7-9 and TRBJ2-1; D possibly corresponds to TRBD1 (6 bases). Deletions cut 5 bases from V and 9 bases from J, with 17 bases between. Germline V lookup: CDR1 SEHNR, CDR2 FQNEAQ (reference sequence). This CDR3 contains 14 residues. This CDR3 is CASSDRDKAFEQFF. The CDR3 DNA reads TGTGCCAGCAGCGACCGGGACAAAGCGTTTGAGCAGTTCTTC.

The rearrangement joins TRBV7-9 to TRBJ1-4; 8 bases fit TRBD1. Germline CDR1 and CDR2: SEHNR and FQNEAQ (reference sequence). The length of the CDR3 is 17 residues. J gave up 1 base and V 5 bases, and 9 bases lay outside the gene matches. The CDR3 loop is CASSRDRGTITNEKLFF. DNA of the CDR3: TGTGCCAGCAGCCGTGACAGGGGAACGATAACTAATGAAAAACTGTTTTTT.

This chain joins TRBV2 and TRBJ2-2; D might be TRBD1 or TRBD2, each matching 5 bases. This CDR3 spans 14 amino acids. V lost 9 bases and J 7 bases, leaving 18 bases between the germline ends. CDR1 and CDR2 (germline): SNHLY, FYNNEI. The CDR3 here is CARKGTVPGGELFF. The CDR3 DNA sequence: TGTGCCAGGAAAGGGACGGTCCCCGGCGGGGAGCTGTTTTTT.

The count of this clone is one. The chain recombines TRBV7-9 with TRBJ2-7, with D perhaps matching TRBD2 (6 bases). CDR1 and CDR2 (germline): SEHNR, FQNEAQ (reference sequence). This CDR3 is built from 15 residues. V was shortened by 4 bases and J by 2 bases, with 15 bases between the two germline ends. In DNA, the CDR3 is TGTGCCAGCAGCTCTCAGAGGGACTCCACCTACGAGCAGTACTTC. This encodes CASSSQRDSTYEQYF.

A note on this clone: The sample holds other DNA sequences that translate to the same CDR3. The chain has TRBV27 and TRBJ2-7; D tentatively reads TRBD1 or TRBD2 (5 bases each). V was trimmed by 1 base and J by 7 bases, leaving 8 bases between them. Per the germline V gene, CDR1 is MNHEY and CDR2 is SMNVEV (reference sequence). The CDR3 totals 12 residues. The CDR3 DNA reads TGTGCCAGCAGTTTATGGGGCGGGGAGCAGTACTTC. Protein product: CASSLWGGEQYF.

This chain joins TRBV6-1 and TRBJ1-3, with a weak D call TRBD1 (5 bases). The V gene lost 7 bases and the J gene lost 15 bases, with 16 bases spanning the gap. Germline V lookup: CDR1 MNHNS, CDR2 SASEGT. This CDR3 is built from 11 residues. CDR3 nucleotide sequence: TGTGCCAGCACTAAAGGGGCGCATACATATTTT. Translation: CASTKGAHTYF.

The chain links TRBV7-9 to TRBJ2-1, with 13 nucleotides matching TRBD2. V lost 4 bases, J lost 3 bases, and 6 bases stayed unmatched. The CDR3 sequence is 17 residues long. The germline V gene has CDR1 SEHNR and CDR2 FQNEAQ (reference sequence). The CDR3 DNA is TGTGCCAGCAGCTCAGGACTAGCGGGGGTAATCTACAATGAGCAGTTCTTC. Translation gives CASSSGLAGVIYNEQFF.